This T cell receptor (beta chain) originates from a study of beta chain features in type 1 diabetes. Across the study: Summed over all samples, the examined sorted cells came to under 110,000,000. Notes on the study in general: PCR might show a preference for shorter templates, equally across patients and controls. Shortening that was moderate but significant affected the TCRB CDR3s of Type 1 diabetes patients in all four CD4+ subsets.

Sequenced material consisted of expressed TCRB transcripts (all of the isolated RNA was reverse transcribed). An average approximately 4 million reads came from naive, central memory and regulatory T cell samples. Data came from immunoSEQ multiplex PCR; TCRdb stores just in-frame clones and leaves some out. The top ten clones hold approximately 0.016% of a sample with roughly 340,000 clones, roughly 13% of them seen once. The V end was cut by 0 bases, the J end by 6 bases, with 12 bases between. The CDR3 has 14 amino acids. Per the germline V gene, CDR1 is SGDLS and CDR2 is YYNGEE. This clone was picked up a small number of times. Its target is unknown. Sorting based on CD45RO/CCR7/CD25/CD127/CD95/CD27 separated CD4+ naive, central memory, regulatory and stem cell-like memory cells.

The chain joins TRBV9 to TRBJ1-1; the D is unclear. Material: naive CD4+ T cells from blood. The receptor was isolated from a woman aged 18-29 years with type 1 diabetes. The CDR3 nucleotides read TGTGCCAGCAGCGTAGCATCTAGAGGCGCTGAAGCTTTCTTT. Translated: CASSVASRGAEAFF.